A single sample is the source of the 29 T cell receptor beta chains below, sequenced in a study of T-cell reconstitution after alpha-beta-depleted transplantation in children. Unique molecular identifiers were incorporated when the TCRbeta library was constructed. MiXCR was run by TCRdb on the PCR reads, yielding one entry per CDR3 protein. The data show about 100,000 distinct CDR3 sequences, with roughly 7.6% seen just once and less than 20% held by the top ten. Sequences were derived from PBMCs, sampled before TCRalphabeta/CD19-depleted stem cell transplant. The source of these receptors is a boy aged 2-15 years with acute lymphoblastic leukemia, due to receive a stem cell transplant.

This clonotype has only a few counts. This chain links TRBV3-1 with TRBJ2-1, with D tentatively TRBD2 (5 bases). The length of the CDR3 is 15 residues. Germline CDR1 and CDR2: LGHDT and YNNKEL (reference sequence). Trimming cost V 6 bases and J 0 bases, with 12 bases left between them. DNA of the CDR3: TGTGCCAGCAGTCCTAGCCGCAGCTCCTACAATGAGCAGTTCTTC. This encodes CASSPSRSSYNEQFF.

This clonotype was counted many times. The chain joins TRBV20-1 to TRBJ2-5; 15 positions agree with TRBD2. This CDR3 comprises 16 residues. Germline trimming cut 2 bases from V and 4 bases from J; bases unmatched to any gene: 5. Germline CDR1 and CDR2: DFQATT and SNEGSKA (reference sequence). The CDR3 bases are TGCAGTGCTAGAAGGACTAGCGGGGGGGACGGAGAGACCCAGTACTTC. Its translation is CSARRTSGGDGETQYF.

The rearrangement links TRBV2 to TRBJ2-7; D might be TRBD1 (5 bases). The CDR3 runs 12 residues. Germline-derived CDR1 and CDR2 are SNHLY and FYNNEI. V was shortened by 3 bases and J by 5 bases, with 8 bases between the two germline ends. CDR3 protein: CASSEVGDEQYF. The DNA of the CDR3 is TGTGCCAGCAGTGAGGTAGGGGACGAGCAGTACTTC.

This clonotype was counted between two and nine times. V is TRBV7-9 and J is TRBJ2-1, with D unclear. The CDR3 extends over 16 amino acids. The germline V gene has CDR1 SEHNR and CDR2 FQNEAQ (reference sequence). Trimming removed 7 bases from V and 1 base from J, with 17 bases in between. The chain's CDR3 is CASTPRTVQSYNEQFF. The DNA for the CDR3 is TGTGCCAGCACTCCAAGGACGGTCCAATCCTACAATGAGCAGTTCTTC.

This clonotype was detected many times. This chain connects TRBV14 to TRBJ2-7; D might be TRBD1 (5 bases). Germline CDR1 SGHDN, CDR2 FVKESK. The CDR3 spans 13 residues. The V end lost 4 bases, the J end lost 6 bases, and 13 bases lay between the germline ends. In DNA form, the CDR3 reads TGTGCCAGCAGCCTCTTGGGGCCCGGCGAGCAGTACTTC. As protein: CASSLLGPGEQYF.

The chain carries TRBV27 and TRBJ2-2; no definite D call. V dropped 3 bases and J dropped 6 bases, with 8 bases sitting between them. There are 13 residues in the CDR3. Germline V gives CDR1 MNHEY, CDR2 SMNVEV (reference sequence). The CDR3 spells CASSLLGPGELFF. The CDR3 DNA reads as TGTGCCAGCAGTTTGTTAGGTCCCGGGGAGCTGTTTTTT.

This clonotype was recorded at least ten times. The chain employs TRBV4-1 and TRBJ2-7; 14 bases are a match to TRBD2. CDR1 and CDR2 (germline): MGHRA, YSYEKL. CDR3 size: 16 residues. J gave up 5 bases and V 4 bases, and 7 bases lay outside the gene matches. The CDR3: CASSRTRLAGGDEQYF. Here the CDR3 DNA reads TGCGCCAGCAGCCGCACGAGACTAGCGGGGGGGGACGAGCAGTACTTC.

This chain uses TRBV7-6 with TRBJ1-2; 8 bases fit TRBD1. Looked up from germline, CDR1 is SGHVS and CDR2 is FNYEAQ. Trimming cost V 2 bases and J 7 bases; bases outside gene matches: 9. The length of the CDR3 is 15 residues. In nucleotides, the CDR3 is TGTGCCAGCAGCTTAAATGGACAGGGTAGCGGTGGCTACACCTTC. It translates to CASSLNGQGSGGYTF.

This clonotype has only a few counts. This sequence joins TRBV7-2 and TRBJ1-5, with 7 bases identical to TRBD1. The V gene's germline CDR1 is SGHTA and CDR2 FQGNSA. Unmatched junction bases numbered 4, after V lost 0 bases and J lost 2 bases. The CDR3 spans 16 residues. Here the CDR3 reads CASSLASRGGNQPQHF. The CDR3 DNA follows: TGTGCCAGCAGCTTAGCTTCCAGGGGGGGCAATCAGCCCCAGCATTTT.

This clonotype was counted between two and nine times. The gene calls are TRBV12-3 or TRBV12-4 and TRBJ1-5, with TRBD1 matching 7 bases. V shed 6 bases and J 3 bases; nucleotides not matched to a gene: 14. This CDR3 has 17 amino acids. CDR3 sequence: CASRFSTGRGNNQPQHF. Written as DNA, the CDR3 is TGTGCCAGCAGATTTTCGACAGGGAGGGGAAACAATCAGCCCCAGCATTTT.

There are many counts of this clonotype. The chain couples TRBV29-1 to TRBJ1-2, with D unresolved. The germline V gene encodes CDR1 SQVTM and CDR2 ANQGSEA. This CDR3 region has 12 residues. V lost 7 bases and J lost 8, with 17 bases in between. The CDR3 is CSAQAIVMGYTF. For the CDR3, the DNA is TGCAGCGCCCAGGCGATTGTTATGGGCTACACCTTC. Full variable domain (rest looked up from reference TRBV29-1 and TRBJ1-2): SAVISQKPSRDICQRGTSLTIQCQVDSQVTMMFWYRQQPGQSLTLIATANQGSEATYESGFVIDKFPISRPNLTFSTLTVSNMSPEDSSIYLCSAQAIVMGYTFGSGTRLTVV.

Regarding this clonotype: A read error is possible here, since a much larger clone lies one base away. J is TRBJ2-2 and V is TRBV20-1; 12 bases are a match to TRBD2. The CDR3 is made up of 16 amino acids. Germline loops: CDR1 DFQATT, CDR2 SNEGSKA (reference sequence). CDR3 sequence (DNA): TGCTGTGCTAGAGAACTAGCGGGGGGGAACACCGGGGAGCTGTTTTTT. It specifies CCARELAGGNTGELFF.

This clonotype was recorded at least ten times. This chain joins TRBV5-1 and TRBJ2-7, with a weak D call TRBD2 (6 bases). The V gene lost 0 bases and the J gene lost 6 bases, with 16 bases spanning the gap. There are 15 residues in the CDR3. Germline values: CDR1 SGHRS, CDR2 YFSETQ. CDR3 DNA sequence: TGCGCCAGCAGCTTGGAGGGGAGGATGAGGAGCGAGCAGTACTTC. This encodes CASSLEGRMRSEQYF.

Judged by abundance, this clonotype is medium-sized. This chain connects TRBV11-2 to TRBJ2-1, with 8 bases that match TRBD1. CDR1 is SGHAT and CDR2 is FQNNGV in the germline V gene. The CDR3 covers 16 residues. The trim removed 2 bases at V and 7 bases at J, leaving 10 bases unmatched. Here the CDR3 reads CASSLRPTGAGNEQFF. The CDR3 DNA is TGTGCCAGCAGCTTACGTCCGACAGGGGCTGGAAATGAGCAGTTCTTC.

This clonotype appeared a few times. The J gene is TRBJ1-2, the V gene TRBV21-1; the table's D call of TRBD1 was not tested on the DNA. TRBV21-1 is given as a pseudogene. The CDR3 has 15 amino acids. CDR3 loop: CASTGTGGAGGGYTF. The CDR3 region has the DNA TGTGCCAGCACCGGGACAGGGGGCGCGGGTGGCGGCTACACCTTC.

The rearrangement uses TRBV12-3 or TRBV12-4 and TRBJ2-7; no clear D gene. This CDR3 has 13 residues. The germline V and J ends were trimmed by 3 bases and 1 base, with 7 bases remaining between them. In DNA form, the CDR3 reads TGTGCCAGCAGTTTTGACAATTCCTACGAGCAGTACTTC. Translated: CASSFDNSYEQYF.

The rearrangement uses TRBV7-9 and TRBJ1-4; no definite D call. The V end was cut by 1 base, the J end by 8 bases, with 14 bases between. This CDR3 has 15 amino acids. CDR1 is SEHNR and CDR2 is FQNEAQ in the germline V gene (reference sequence). DNA for the CDR3: TGTGCCAGCAGCTTAGTCGCCCCCGAGGGCGAAAAACTGTTTTTT. Translated: CASSLVAPEGEKLFF.

Ten or more counts support this clonotype. The chain couples TRBV12-3 or TRBV12-4 to TRBJ2-1, with 12 bases identical to TRBD2. CDR3 size: 15 residues. After removal of 5 bases from V and 6 bases from J, the junction contained 5 bases not matched to a gene. CDR3 sequence (DNA): TGTGCCAGCAGTCATACTAGCGGGGGGCCCAATGAGCAGTTCTTC. It specifies CASSHTSGGPNEQFF.

This clonotype was observed many times. The chain is built from TRBV3-1 and TRBJ1-1; the D is unclear. Between the trimmed V and J ends, which lost 0 bases and 8 bases, there was a span of 7 bases. This CDR3 spans 12 amino acids. Germline-derived CDR1 and CDR2 are LGHDT and YNNKEL (reference sequence). The CDR3 DNA sequence: TGTGCCAGCAGCCAAGATCCGAGCGAAGCTTTCTTT. This translates into CASSQDPSEAFF.

Remarks on this clonotype: The conserved final phenylalanine or tryptophan is absent from the CDR3, which likely points to a read error. The chain couples TRBV4-3 to TRBJ1-2; D call uncertain. Germline CDR1 is LGHNA and CDR2 is YSLEER. With 1 base removed from V and 3 bases from J, the gap between germline ends came to 12 bases. CDR3 length: 15 residues. The chain's CDR3 is CASSQGAFQDYGYTS. The CDR3, as DNA: TGCGCCAGCAGCCAAGGCGCTTTTCAGGACTATGGCTACACCTCC.

The chain carries TRBV4-3 and TRBJ1-6; perhaps TRBD1 as D (6 bases). The V and J ends lost 0 bases and 7 bases respectively, with 13 bases between them. Germline-derived CDR1 and CDR2 are LGHNA and YSLEER. This CDR3 spans 16 amino acids. Here the CDR3 DNA reads TGCGCCAGCAGCCAAGAGGGGGGCGTCGGGAATTCACCCCTCCACTTT. It yields the protein CASSQEGGVGNSPLHF.

This clonotype has just a few counts. The V gene is TRBV5-6, the J gene TRBJ2-3; 9 bases fit TRBD1. Germline assignment: CDR1 SGHDT and CDR2 YYEEEE. J gave up 6 bases and V 4 bases, and 9 bases lay outside the gene matches. The CDR3 has 15 amino acids. The CDR3 DNA reads as TGTGCCAGCAGCCTCGGACAGGGGACGGGGGATACGCAGTATTTT. This sequence encodes CASSLGQGTGDTQYF. Variable domain in full (rest from reference TRBV5-6 and TRBJ2-3): DAGVTQSPTHLIKTRGQQVTLRCSPKSGHDTVSWYQQALGQGPQFIFQYYEEEERQRGNFPDRFSGHQFPNYSSELNVNALLLGDSALYLCASSLGQGTGDTQYFGPGTRLTVL.

In this sample, this clonotype turned up a few times. The chain is built from TRBV5-1 and TRBJ2-7, with 11 bases that match TRBD1. Per the germline V gene, CDR1 is SGHRS and CDR2 is YFSETQ. Unmatched junction bases numbered 7, after V lost 3 bases and J lost 2 bases. There are 16 residues in the CDR3. The CDR3 DNA reads as TGCGCCAGCAGCTATGCCCGGGGACAGGGGGCCTACGAGCAGTACTTC. Translating gives CASSYARGQGAYEQYF.

CDR3 nucleotide sequence: TGCAGTGCTAGGCGGGCAGGGACCGGCTACACAGATACGCAGTATTTT. It specifies CSARRAGTGYTDTQYF. V usage is TRBV20-1 and J usage is TRBJ2-3; D may match TRBD1 or TRBD2 (5 bases each). The V end was cut by 3 bases, the J end by 2 bases, with 18 bases between. The CDR3 has 16 amino acids. Germline-derived CDR1 and CDR2 are DFQATT and SNEGSKA (reference sequence).

This clonotype has a handful of counts. This chain connects TRBV7-2 to TRBJ1-1; D may be TRBD1 (6 bases). V shed 7 bases and J shed 4 bases, with 13 bases lying between them. Germline V gene lookup returns CDR1 SGHTA and CDR2 FQGNSA. CDR3 length: 13 amino acids. CDR3: CASTSGVGTEAFF. DNA of the CDR3: TGTGCCAGCACCTCAGGGGTAGGCACTGAAGCTTTCTTT.

The CDR3 DNA reads as TGTGCCACCAGCAGACTTTCAAGGAGCTCCTACGAGCAGTACTTC. Translated, it gives CATSRLSRSSYEQYF. The rearrangement links TRBV15 to TRBJ2-7; D is unclear. V was shortened by 2 bases and J by 0 bases, with 11 bases between the two germline ends. The CDR3 contains 15 residues. Germline V gives CDR1 LNHNV, CDR2 YYDKDF (reference sequence).

The V call is TRBV29-1, the J call TRBJ1-1; the D is unclear. Germline lookup yields CDR1 SQVTM and CDR2 ANQGSEA. Trimming left V 4 bases short and J 8 bases short, with 14 bases between. The length of the CDR3 is 12 residues. The CDR3 region is CSVVLGGWEAFF. CDR3 sequence (DNA): TGCAGCGTTGTCCTTGGCGGGTGGGAAGCTTTCTTT.

In its sample, this clonotype was seen many times. The rearrangement joins TRBV4-2 to TRBJ2-7; TRBD2 might be the D (6 bases). The CDR3 has 13 amino acids. Germline assignment: CDR1 LGHNA and CDR2 YNFKEQ. The V and J ends lost 4 bases and 4 bases respectively, with 11 bases between them. The CDR3 here is CASSRDFLYEQYF. The DNA of the CDR3 is TGTGCCAGCAGCCGGGACTTCCTATACGAGCAGTACTTC.

This chain uses TRBV7-2 with TRBJ2-3; TRBD2 aligns across 8 bases. Looked up from germline, CDR1 is SGHTA and CDR2 is FQGNSA. The CDR3 loop spans 12 amino acids. J was trimmed by 11 bases and V by 2 bases; bases with no gene match: 3. The CDR3 loop is CASSLSAGGQYF. The CDR3 DNA reads as TGTGCCAGCAGCTTAAGCGCGGGGGGGCAGTATTTT.